This is a list of T cell receptor beta chains from one sample in a study of cytomegalovirus exposure and HLA in healthy donors. Measured with immunoSEQ multiplex PCR; TCRdb has only the in-frame clones, and not every one. The sample includes more than 150,000 clones, approximately 88% of them seen just once. The source material was PBMCs. The receptors here all came from a man between 18 and 29 years old in good health and CMV-seropositive. Each CDR3 is given with its conserved first and last residue. D genes are given only for firm matches. Where a row states a size, it is once, few, many or the class of an expanded clone; other rows omit it.

TRBJ2-7 NA TRBV6-1 18 TRBD1 TGTGCCAGCAGTGATATGGTGGCCGGGACAGTGCAGACCTACGAGCAGTACTTC CASSDMVAGTVQTYEQYF
TRBJ2-7 NA TRBV18 13 TRBD2 TGTGCCAGCTCACCTCCAGCGGGACTCGAGCAGTACTTC CASSPPAGLEQYF
TRBJ2-1 NA TRBV5-1 13 TRBD1 TGCGCCAGCAGCCGACAGGGCGGTAATGAGCAGTTCTTC CASSRQGGNEQFF
TRBJ2-1 NA TRBV14 17 NA TGTGCCAGCAGCCAAGGAACAGGGATACCATTTTACAATGAGCAGTTCTTC CASSQGTGIPFYNEQFF
TRBJ2-3 NA TRBV27 16 TRBD1 TGTGCCAGCAGTCCCGTTGGACAGGCTCCCACAGATACGCAGTATTTT CASSPVGQAPTDTQYF
TRBJ2-5 NA TRBV5-4 15 TRBD2 TGTGCCAGCAGCTCAAGCGGGAGCCCCCAAGAGACCCAGTACTTC CASSSSGSPQETQYF
TRBJ2-7 few TRBV28 13 NA TGTGCCAGCATAGGGGTGGGGTTCGACGAGCAGTACTTC CASIGVGFDEQYF
TRBJ2-1 few TRBV7-7 15 TRBD2 TGTGCCAGCAGCTTATCTCGCGGGAGGGCGAGTGAGCAGTTCTTC CASSLSRGRASEQFF
TRBJ1-5 NA TRBV13 14 NA TGTGCCAGCAGCTTGGAAGGGGCGAATCAGCCCCAGCATTTT CASSLEGANQPQHF
TRBJ1-2 NA TRBV20-1 11 NA TGCAGTGCTACCGTACGGGTTGGCTACACCTTC CSATVRVGYTF
TRBJ1-2 NA TRBV27 14 TRBD1 TGTGCCAGCTCCTCCCCCGGGACAGGGGATGGCTACACCTTC CASSSPGTGDGYTF
TRBJ2-2 NA TRBV30 14 NA TGTGCCTGGATTTTGCCACGGGGCACCGGGGAGCTGTTTTTT CAWILPRGTGELFF
TRBJ2-1 NA TRBV27 12 NA TGTGCCAGCAGTACCAGCTACAATGAGCAGTTCTTC CASSTSYNEQFF
TRBJ2-2 NA TRBV5-3 22 NA TGTGCCAGAAGCTTGCTTCGCTTGGGAGTTTTAGGAAGCTTTTCGAACACCGGGGAGCTGTTTTTT CARSLLRLGVLGSFSNTGELFF
TRBJ2-1 NA TRBV19 14 TRBD1 TGTGCCAGTAGCGACAGGGGGGGCTACAATGAGCAGTTCTTC CASSDRGGYNEQFF
TRBJ2-7 NA TRBV11-2 12 NA TGTGCCAGCAGCCGCGGGTCCTACGAGCAGTACTTC CASSRGSYEQYF
TRBJ1-2 NA TRBV7-2 13 NA TGTGCCAGCAGCTTACCGGGGAAGTATGGCTACACCTTC CASSLPGKYGYTF
TRBJ2-2 NA TRBV5-1 16 TRBD1 TGCGCCAGCAGCTTGGTGCAGGGGGCGAACACCGGGGAGCTGTTTTTT CASSLVQGANTGELFF
TRBJ2-3 NA TRBV7-8 15 NA TGTGCCAGCAGCAACGGACTCGCCCCCACAGATACGCAGTATTTT CASSNGLAPTDTQYF
TRBJ1-5 NA TRBV7-8 16 TRBD1 TGTGCCAGCAGCTTAGACCGGGACAGGGGGCACCAGCCCCAGCATTTT CASSLDRDRGHQPQHF
TRBJ2-1 NA TRBV4-1 16 NA TGCGCCAGCAGCCAACCCCGACTCTTCGATAAGGATGAGCAGTTCTTC CASSQPRLFDKDEQFF
TRBJ2-3 once TRBV5-1 15 TRBD1 TGCGCCAGCAGCTCCCCAGGGGGACCCACAGATACGCAGTATTTT CASSSPGGPTDTQYF
TRBJ2-7 NA TRBV2 13 TRBD2 TGTGCCAGCAATCAGCGGGAGCACTACGAGCAGTACTTC CASNQREHYEQYF
TRBJ2-7 NA TRBV19 16 TRBD1 TGTGCCAGTAGTATAAGCGCCCGACAGGGGGCCTACGAGCAGTACTTC CASSISARQGAYEQYF
TRBJ2-5 NA TRBV9 14 NA TGTGCCAGCAGCGTAGGCCTGGGGCCAGAGACCCAGTACTTC CASSVGLGPETQYF
TRBJ2-3 NA TRBV5-1 15 TRBD2 TGCGCCAGCAGCTTAGCGGGGGGGGAGTATAATACGCAGTATTTT CASSLAGGEYNTQYF
TRBJ2-4 NA TRBV7-7 16 TRBD1 TGTGCCAGCCGTCTTAGGGGGCCAGTAGCCAAAAACATTCAGTACTTC CASRLRGPVAKNIQYF
TRBJ2-3 NA TRBV4-3 17 TRBD2 TGCGCCAGCAGCCAAGAGGACGAGCGGGAGGTGGCAGATACGCAGTATTTT CASSQEDEREVADTQYF